The rows below give T cell receptor beta chains drawn from one sample of a study of blood T cell repertoires in COVID-19. Measured with immunoSEQ multiplex PCR; TCRdb has only the in-frame clones, and not every one. The sample gives some 300,000 clones, 70% to 90% of which show up once; approximately 6% is in the top ten. Sequencing was carried out using peripheral blood. The source is a woman in her forties or fifties with COVID-19, enrolled during active disease. Each CDR3 is given with its conserved first and last residue. D genes are given only for firm matches. Size is stated for part of the rows, as once, few or many counts, or as a class when the clone is expanded.

J	D	V	size	CDR3	DNA
TRBJ2-5	-	TRBV11-3	-	CASSFLGTQYF	TGTGCCAGCAGCTTCCTCGGGACCCAGTACTTC
TRBJ2-2	TRBD2	TRBV11-2	-	CASSSWASGSRTGELFF	TGTGCCAGCAGCTCCTGGGCTAGCGGGAGCCGCACCGGGGAGCTGTTTTTT
TRBJ1-2	-	TRBV5-4	-	CASSLDRSPYGYTF	TGTGCCAGCAGCCTAGACAGGAGCCCCTATGGCTACACCTTC
TRBJ1-1	-	TRBV5-5	-	CASSSYRQDTEAFF	TGTGCCAGCAGCTCATACCGACAGGACACTGAAGCTTTCTTT
TRBJ2-7	-	TRBV18	-	CASSPPGTGYEQYF	TGTGCCAGCTCACCACCGGGGACTGGCTACGAGCAGTACTTC
TRBJ1-4	-	TRBV19	-	CASSPKGVLNVEKLFF	TGTGCCAGTAGTCCAAAGGGAGTACTAAACGTTGAAAAACTGTTTTTT
TRBJ2-7	TRBD1	TRBV11-3	-	CASSFGTGYEEQYF	TGTGCCAGCAGCTTTGGGACAGGGTATGAAGAGCAGTACTTC
TRBJ1-1	-	TRBV25-1	-	CASSNRWAGPTTEAFF	TGTGCCAGCAGTAATAGGTGGGCAGGGCCTACCACTGAAGCTTTCTTT
TRBJ1-2	-	TRBV11-3	once	CASSLESGNYGYTF	TGTGCCAGCAGCTTAGAATCAGGGAACTATGGCTACACCTTC
TRBJ2-7	-	TRBV5-5	-	CASSFSGTGAFYEQYF	TGTGCCAGCAGCTTTAGCGGAACAGGCGCCTTCTACGAGCAGTACTTC
TRBJ2-1	TRBD1	TRBV5-6	once	CASSLWTGIGVRNEQFF	TGTGCCAGCAGCTTATGGACAGGGATCGGAGTACGCAATGAGCAGTTCTTC